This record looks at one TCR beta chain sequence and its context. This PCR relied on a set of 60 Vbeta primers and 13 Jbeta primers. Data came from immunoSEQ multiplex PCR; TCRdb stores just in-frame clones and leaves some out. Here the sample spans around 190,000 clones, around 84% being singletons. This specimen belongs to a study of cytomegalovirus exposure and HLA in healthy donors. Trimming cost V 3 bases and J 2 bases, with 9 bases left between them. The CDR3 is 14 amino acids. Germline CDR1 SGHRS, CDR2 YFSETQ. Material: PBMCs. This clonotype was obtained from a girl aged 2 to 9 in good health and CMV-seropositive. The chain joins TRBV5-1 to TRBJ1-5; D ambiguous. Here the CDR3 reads CASSWYPGNQPQHF. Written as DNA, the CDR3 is TGCGCCAGCAGCTGGTATCCAGGCAATCAGCCCCAGCATTTT.